The 20 T cell receptor beta chains listed next were all sequenced from one sample in a study of neurological immune-mediated disorders. Each CDR3 protein is one row after TCRdb ran MiXCR on the 5' RACE reads. The sample has about 79,000 distinct CDR3 sequences, 13% to 15% seen once; the top ten hold 6.8%. Sequences were obtained from PBMCs. Receptors were obtained from a woman in her 50s in good health.

CDR3 DNA sequence: TGTGCCAGCAGCTTAGTCAGGGTACTAGTCACCGGGGAGCTGTTTTTT. Its translation: CASSLVRVLVTGELFF. This rearrangement joins TRBV11-3 to TRBJ2-2; either TRBD1 or TRBD2 may fit D (5 bases each). Per the germline V gene, CDR1 is SGHNT and CDR2 is YENEEA. The CDR3 totals 16 residues. V lost 1 base to trimming and J lost 4 bases, with 13 bases between them. The whole variable domain, remainder taken from reference TRBV11-3 and TRBJ2-2, is EAGVVQSPRYKIIEKKQPVAFWCNPISGHNTLYWYLQNLGQGPELLIRYENEEAVDDSQLPKDRFSAERLKGVDSTLKIQPAELGDSAVYLCASSLVRVLVTGELFFGEGSRLTVL.

This clonotype came up many times. V is TRBV2 and J is TRBJ2-2; 8 positions agree with TRBD2. The junction had 8 bases not matched to a gene; V was cut back by 7 bases and J by 1 base. Looked up from germline, CDR1 is SNHLY and CDR2 is FYNNEI. This CDR3 comprises 16 residues. The DNA for the CDR3 is TGTGCCAGCAAGGAGGTGGCGGGGGGGAACACCGGGGAGCTGTTTTTT. This gives the protein CASKEVAGGNTGELFF.

Only a few counts were recorded for this clonotype. The chain employs TRBV5-1 and TRBJ2-3; 9 nucleotides agree with TRBD2. CDR3 size: 16 residues. V was pared by 1 base and J by 4 bases, with 7 bases of the junction left unmatched. Germline loops: CDR1 SGHRS, CDR2 YFSETQ. CDR3 nucleotides: TGCGCCAGCAGCTTGTACGGACTAGCGATCGCAGATACGCAGTATTTT. This translates into CASSLYGLAIADTQYF.

Many counts were recorded for this clonotype. The chain employs TRBV6-2 or TRBV6-3 and TRBJ1-2, with TRBD1 identical over 7 bases. This CDR3 region has 14 residues. The junction had 13 bases not matched to a gene; V was cut back by 7 bases and J by 8 bases. Germline CDR1 is MNHEY and CDR2 is SVGEGT. CDR3 region: CASTLRTGSKGYTF. CDR3 nucleotides: TGTGCCAGCACCCTCCGGACAGGCTCTAAAGGCTACACCTTC.

Ten or more counts support this clonotype. Germline is not matched at one junction end, which may reflect a read error. The V and J genes are TRBV5-1 and TRBJ1-2; TRBD1 might be the D (5 bases). This CDR3 comprises 11 residues. Per the germline V gene, CDR1 is SGHRS and CDR2 is YFSETQ. The CDR3 nucleotides are TGCGCCAGCAGCCTCGACAGAACCCCAAGCTTC. Protein product: CASSLDRTPSF.

Many counts were recorded for this clonotype. J is TRBJ2-7 and V is TRBV20-1; TRBD1 matches 9 bases. CDR3 length equals 11 residues. Germline-derived CDR1 and CDR2 are DFQATT and SNEGSKA (reference sequence). The CDR3 loop is CSGTGLYEQYF. In nucleotides, the CDR3 is TGCAGCGGGACAGGGTTATACGAGCAGTACTTC.

The sample holds many counts of this clonotype. This sequence joins TRBV5-1 and TRBJ2-1; 9 nucleotides agree with TRBD2. Looked up from germline, CDR1 is SGHRS and CDR2 is YFSETQ. The J segment lost 8 bases and the V segment lost 5 bases, leaving 11 bases of the junction unmatched. CDR3 length: 15 amino acids. The CDR3 sequence: CASSYGTSGFDEQFF. CDR3 bases: TGCGCCAGCAGTTACGGCACTAGCGGGTTCGATGAGCAGTTCTTC.

There are many counts of this clonotype. The genes are TRBV24-1 and TRBJ1-2, with TRBD1 identical over 7 bases. CDR1 KGHDR and CDR2 SFDVKD come from the germline V gene. J lost 2 bases, V lost 2 bases, and 7 bases had no gene match. This CDR3 region has 16 residues. CDR3: CATSDSSTGRNYGYTF. As DNA, the CDR3 is TGTGCCACCAGTGATTCCTCGACAGGGAGAAACTATGGCTACACCTTC.

This clonotype was detected ten times or more. The V gene is TRBV7-2, the J gene TRBJ1-5; 7 bases fit TRBD1. V shed 6 bases and J 3 bases; nucleotides not matched to a gene: 8. The CDR3 is 15 amino acids. Germline assignment: CDR1 SGHTA and CDR2 FQGNSA. The DNA for the CDR3 is TGTGCCAGCAGGCCTGGACAGGCCTTCAATCAGCCCCAGCATTTT. Encoded protein: CASRPGQAFNQPQHF.

This clonotype came up a few times. A much larger clone lies one base from this, so it may be a read error. The chain uses TRBV6-1 and TRBJ1-6; the D is unclear. Germline V gene sequence: CDR1 MNHNS, CDR2 SASEGT. V lost 2 bases, J lost 4 bases, and 9 bases lay in between. This CDR3 comprises 15 residues. The CDR3 nucleotides are TGTGCCAGCAGTGAACGGCATGGATATAATTCACCCCTCCACTTT. As protein: CASSERHGYNSPLHF.

Ten or more counts support this clonotype. CDR3 nucleotides: TGCGCCAGCAGCCCTGGGGGGTTAGCCAAAAACATTCAGTACTTC. Protein: CASSPGGLAKNIQYF. This chain links TRBV5-1 with TRBJ2-4; possibly TRBD2 for D (6 bases). CDR1 is SGHRS, CDR2 YFSETQ, per germline. This CDR3 is 15 amino acids long. The V gene lost 4 bases and the J gene lost 0 bases, with 11 bases spanning the gap.

For the CDR3, the DNA is TGTGCCAGCTCACCAAGGGGTGGCGATGGCTACACCTTC. Amino acid sequence: CASSPRGGDGYTF. V and J are TRBV18 and TRBJ1-2, with D possibly matching TRBD1 (5 bases). Germline V gene lookup returns CDR1 KGHSH and CDR2 LQKENI. V was pared by 2 bases and J by 6 bases, with 10 bases between. This CDR3 has 13 amino acids. Full variable domain (missing parts from reference TRBV18 and TRBJ1-2): NAGVMQNPRHLVRRRGQEARLRCSPMKGHSHVYWYRQLPEEGLKFMVYLQKENIIDESGMPKERFSAEFPKEGPSILRIQQVVRGDSAAYFCASSPRGGDGYTFGSGTRLTVV.

This clonotype came up many times. The V gene is TRBV3-1, the J gene TRBJ2-5, with D unresolved. Trimming shortened V by 7 bases and J by 2 bases, and 11 bases separated the two germline ends. Germline CDR1 LGHDT, CDR2 YNNKEL (reference sequence). CDR3 length equals 13 residues. The CDR3, as DNA: TGTGCCAGCACTTTGGCGGCACAAGAGACCCAGTACTTC. This gives the protein CASTLAAQETQYF.

This clonotype was seen ten or more times. This chain connects TRBV29-1 to TRBJ2-6, with 9 bases identical to TRBD1. Germline V gene lookup returns CDR1 SQVTM and CDR2 ANQGSEA. The CDR3 is 14 amino acids. With 4 bases clipped from V and 10 bases from J, the junction kept 8 bases outside the gene matches. For the CDR3, the DNA is TGCAGCGTTGTGGAGACAGGGGGGACGAACGTCCTGACTTTC. Protein: CSVVETGGTNVLTF.

This clonotype was counted ten times or more. This chain uses TRBV7-8 with TRBJ2-5, with 10 bases that match TRBD2. The V segment lost 1 base and the J segment 3 bases; nucleotides outside the gene matches: 5. The length of the CDR3 is 16 residues. Germline CDR1 and CDR2: SGHVS and FQNEAQ. The CDR3 protein is CASSLVRLAGEETQYF. For the CDR3, the DNA is TGTGCCAGCAGCTTAGTACGGCTAGCGGGAGAAGAGACCCAGTACTTC.

This clonotype was seen many times. V and J are TRBV5-1 and TRBJ1-1, with D maybe TRBD1 (6 bases). Germline V CDR1 and CDR2: SGHRS, YFSETQ. The CDR3 extends over 15 amino acids. Deletions cut 1 base from V and 1 base from J, with 11 bases between. The chain's CDR3 is CASSLYGGGNTEAFF. CDR3 sequence (DNA): TGCGCCAGCAGCTTGTACGGGGGCGGGAACACTGAAGCTTTCTTT.

The rearrangement links TRBV7-2 to TRBJ2-3; D ambiguous. The CDR3 length is 15 residues. From germline, CDR1 is SGHTA and CDR2 FQGNSA. CDR3 residues: CVNSLQGPNTDTQYF. The CDR3, as DNA: TGTGTCAACAGCTTACAAGGACCTAACACAGATACGCAGTATTTT.

At least ten counts were recorded for this clonotype. The CDR3 reads CASSQDIWREVEGDEQFF. CDR3 coding DNA: TGTGCCAGCAGCCAAGATATCTGGCGGGAGGTAGAAGGGGATGAGCAGTTCTTC. This sequence joins TRBV4-2 and TRBJ2-1, with 8 bases that match TRBD2. The CDR3 covers 18 residues. The ends lost 0 bases at V and 8 bases at J; junction bases unmatched: 15. The germline CDR1 and CDR2 sequences are LGHNA and YNFKEQ.

This clonotype was counted only a few times. The chain combines TRBV24-1 with TRBJ2-5, with 7 bases identical to TRBD2. The length of the CDR3 is 15 residues. The J segment lost 4 bases and the V segment lost 3 bases, leaving 7 bases of the junction unmatched. Germline V gene sequence: CDR1 KGHDR, CDR2 SFDVKD. The chain's CDR3 is CATSDTAGPGETQYF. The CDR3 bases are TGTGCCACCAGTGATACAGCGGGGCCAGGAGAGACCCAGTACTTC.

This clonotype was recorded at least ten times. The V gene is TRBV5-1, the J gene TRBJ1-1, with TRBD1 matching 8 bases. With 0 bases clipped from V and 4 bases from J, the junction kept 5 bases outside the gene matches. Germline V lookup: CDR1 SGHRS, CDR2 YFSETQ. This CDR3 is 15 amino acids long. The CDR3, as DNA: TGCGCCAGCAGCTTGGACGCAGGGGGCATCACTGAAGCTTTCTTT. It specifies CASSLDAGGITEAFF.